This T cell receptor beta chain was sequenced in a study of blood T cell repertoires in COVID-19. Overall study: From T cells, B-cell-depleted T cells, or PBMCs came the material, which was cDNA or gDNA.

Repertoires were generated with immunoSEQ multiplex PCR, while TCRdb's copy carries only in-frame clones and drops some. The repertoire consists of roughly 200,000 clones, with 90% occurring once and the leading ten covering roughly 0.56%. Between the trimmed V and J ends, which lost 11 bases and 5 bases, there was a span of 15 bases. This CDR3 has 13 residues. The V gene's germline CDR1 is MNHEY and CDR2 SMNVEV (reference sequence). V gene TRBV27 combines with J gene TRBJ1-4; D is perhaps TRBD1 (6 bases). The material sequenced was peripheral blood. The clonotype was recovered from a man aged 50 to 60 with acute or convalescent COVID-19. The CDR3 coding sequence is TGTGCCCGATCGGGACAAGAGAATGAAAAACTGTTTTTT. Protein: CARSGQENEKLFF.